One and the same sample provided the 2 T cell receptor beta chains below, sequenced in a study of neurological immune-mediated disorders. Each CDR3 protein is one row after TCRdb ran MiXCR on the 5' RACE reads. This table has about 52,000 distinct CDR3 sequences, 3.6% appearing once. Material: PBMCs. The receptors derive from a young man with multiple sclerosis.

This clonotype was picked up many times. CDR3 nucleotide sequence: TGTGCCAGCAGCGGGGGGGGCGGCCCCTACGAGCAGTACTTC. It codes for CASSGGGGPYEQYF. The genes are TRBV11-2 and TRBJ2-7; possible D gene TRBD2, 7 bases. CDR1 and CDR2 from the germline V gene are SGHAT and FQNNGV. The CDR3 has 14 amino acids. V lost 5 bases to trimming and J lost 2 bases, with 13 bases between them.

This clonotype has ten or more counts. The chain employs TRBV7-6 and TRBJ2-7, with D perhaps assigned TRBD1 or TRBD2 (5 bases each). Germline assignment: CDR1 SGHVS and CDR2 FNYEAQ. V was pared by 8 bases and J by 2 bases, with 13 bases between. This CDR3 is 13 amino acids long. CDR3 DNA: TGTGCCAGCGGGGACGTAAGCGCCTACGAGCAGTACTTC. It yields the protein CASGDVSAYEQYF.